The 8 T cell receptor beta chains presented below share a single source sample, sequenced in a study of shared clonotypes between healthy human individuals. This table comes from immunoSEQ multiplex PCR, and its TCRdb copy is limited to in-frame clones, with some not included. The table shows roughly 1,500,000 clones, with 95% to 99% occurring only once. Sample: naive CD4+ T cells sorted from blood. As for subset: CD45RA+ positively selected. The receptors originated from a man between 25 and 39 years old in good health.

J is TRBJ2-7 and V is TRBV14; a possible D gene is TRBD2 (7 bases). Germline V gene data show CDR1 as SGHDN and CDR2 as FVKESK. The V gene lost 0 bases and the J gene lost 7 bases, with 13 bases spanning the gap. The CDR3 extends over 14 amino acids. This chain's CDR3 is CASSQDRGAGEQYF. The CDR3 nucleotides are TGTGCCAGCAGCCAAGATCGGGGGGCAGGGGAGCAGTACTTC.

The V gene is TRBV27, the J gene TRBJ2-7; 8 bases line up with TRBD2. Germline CDR1 MNHEY, CDR2 SMNVEV (reference sequence). This CDR3 is built from 14 residues. The J segment lost 5 bases and the V segment lost 3 bases, leaving 6 bases of the junction unmatched. The DNA of the CDR3 is TGTGCCAGCAGTTTTTCCGCGGGAGGAAACGAGCAGTACTTC. Translated: CASSFSAGGNEQYF.

The chain combines TRBV18 with TRBJ2-1; weak D call: TRBD1 (6 bases). V gave up 2 bases and J gave up 3 bases, with 17 bases separating them. The CDR3 contains 17 residues. CDR1 and CDR2 (germline): KGHSH, LQKENI. The CDR3 region is CASSPGAGTSHYNEQFF. The CDR3 DNA sequence: TGTGCCAGCTCACCAGGTGCCGGGACAAGCCACTACAATGAGCAGTTCTTC. The whole variable domain, remainder taken from reference TRBV18 and TRBJ2-1, is NAGVMQNPRHLVRRRGQEARLRCSPMKGHSHVYWYRQLPEEGLKFMVYLQKENIIDESGMPKERFSAEFPKEGPSILRIQQVVRGDSAAYFCASSPGAGTSHYNEQFFGPGTRLTVL.

Notes on this clone: One end of the junction does not line up with germline, which may come from a read error. Other DNA sequences within the sample encode an identical CDR3. The V call is TRBV20-1, the J call TRBJ2-1; D remains ambiguous. The CDR3 consists of 10 residues. The germline CDR1 and CDR2 sequences are DFQATT and SNEGSKA (reference sequence). CDR3: CSASFNEQFF. CDR3 sequence (DNA): TGCAGTGCCTCCTTCAATGAGCAGTTCTTC.

The V call is TRBV7-8, the J call TRBJ2-1, with TRBD2 as a possible D gene (6 bases). The CDR3 length is 15 residues. Trimming pared 5 bases from V and 7 bases from J, leaving 18 bases between. The germline V gene encodes CDR1 SGHVS and CDR2 FQNEAQ. The CDR3 DNA reads TGTGCCAGCAGCACAATGGTGACTAGAAGGAATGAGCAGTTCTTC. Translated: CASSTMVTRRNEQFF.

The chain joins TRBV25-1 to TRBJ2-7; D is ambiguous. With 5 bases removed from V and 7 bases from J, the gap between germline ends came to 15 bases. The CDR3 consists of 13 residues. Germline V gene lookup returns CDR1 MGHDK and CDR2 SYGVNS. CDR3 protein: CASSQRATIEQYF. As DNA, the CDR3 is TGTGCCAGCAGTCAACGAGCGACGATAGAGCAGTACTTC.

This rearrangement joins TRBV7-9 to TRBJ2-7; weak D call: TRBD1 (5 bases). CDR3 size: 15 residues. The germline CDR1 and CDR2 sequences are SEHNR and FQNEAQ (reference sequence). V dropped 5 bases and J dropped 3 bases, with 17 bases sitting between them. The CDR3 DNA sequence: TGTGCCAGCAGCGCAGGGCAGGCCCCTTTCTACGAGCAGTACTTC. Translated, it gives CASSAGQAPFYEQYF.

The chain combines TRBV4-1 with TRBJ2-2; the D call may be TRBD1 or TRBD2 (5 bases each). Germline assignment: CDR1 MGHRA and CDR2 YSYEKL. V was cut by 0 bases and J by 9 bases, with 11 bases left in between. The CDR3 runs 14 residues. The CDR3 DNA follows: TGCGCCAGCAGCCAAGATCGGGGCGTCAGGGAGCTGTTTTTT. It translates to CASSQDRGVRELFF.